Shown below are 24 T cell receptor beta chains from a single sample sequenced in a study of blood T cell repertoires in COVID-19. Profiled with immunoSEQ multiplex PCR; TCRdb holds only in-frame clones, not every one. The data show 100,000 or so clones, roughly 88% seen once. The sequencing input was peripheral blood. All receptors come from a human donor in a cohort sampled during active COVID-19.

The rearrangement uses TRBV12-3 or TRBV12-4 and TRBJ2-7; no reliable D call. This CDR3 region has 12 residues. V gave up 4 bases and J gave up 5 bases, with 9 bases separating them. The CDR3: CASSSRKDEQYF. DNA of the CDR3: TGTGCCAGCAGTTCCAGGAAGGACGAGCAGTACTTC.

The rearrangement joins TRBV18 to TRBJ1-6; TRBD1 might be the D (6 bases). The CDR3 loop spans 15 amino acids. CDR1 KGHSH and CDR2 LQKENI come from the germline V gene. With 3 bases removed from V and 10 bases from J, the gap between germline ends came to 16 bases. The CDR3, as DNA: TGTGCCAGCTCACCGGTGGAACAGGGAAGGTCACCCCTCCACTTT. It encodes CASSPVEQGRSPLHF.

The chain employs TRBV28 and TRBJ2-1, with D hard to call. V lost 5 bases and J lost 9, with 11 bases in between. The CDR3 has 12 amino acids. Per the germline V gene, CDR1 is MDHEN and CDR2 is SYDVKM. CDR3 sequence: CASSGPLSEQFF. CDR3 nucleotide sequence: TGTGCCAGCAGTGGGCCTCTTAGTGAGCAGTTCTTC.

DNA for the CDR3: TGTGCCAGCAGCTACAGGGGAGCGAACACTGAAGCTTTCTTT. It specifies CASSYRGANTEAFF. The chain couples TRBV2 to TRBJ1-1, with 7 bases aligning to TRBD1. Germline V lookup: CDR1 SNHLY, CDR2 FYNNEI. Germline trimming cut 6 bases from V and 1 base from J; bases unmatched to any gene: 5. The CDR3 runs to 14 residues.

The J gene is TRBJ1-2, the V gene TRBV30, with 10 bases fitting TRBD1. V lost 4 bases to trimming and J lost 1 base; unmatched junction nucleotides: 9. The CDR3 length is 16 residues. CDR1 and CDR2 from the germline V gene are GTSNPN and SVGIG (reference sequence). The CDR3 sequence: CAWTWTGGTSNYGYTF. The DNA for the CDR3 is TGTGCCTGGACTTGGACAGGGGGAACGAGTAACTATGGCTACACCTTC.

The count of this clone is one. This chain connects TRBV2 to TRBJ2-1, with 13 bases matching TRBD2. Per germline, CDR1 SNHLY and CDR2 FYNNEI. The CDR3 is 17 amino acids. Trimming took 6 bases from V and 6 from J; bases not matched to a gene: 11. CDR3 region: CASSDRTSGSGVNEQFF. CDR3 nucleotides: TGTGCCAGCAGCGACAGGACTAGCGGGAGTGGGGTCAATGAGCAGTTCTTC.

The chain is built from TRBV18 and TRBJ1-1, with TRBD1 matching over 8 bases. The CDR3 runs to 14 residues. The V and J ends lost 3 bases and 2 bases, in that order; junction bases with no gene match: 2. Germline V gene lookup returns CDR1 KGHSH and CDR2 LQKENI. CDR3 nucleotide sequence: TGTGCCAGCTCACCGGGACAGGCAAACACTGAAGCTTTCTTT. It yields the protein CASSPGQANTEAFF.

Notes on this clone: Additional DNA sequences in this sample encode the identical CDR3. CDR3 protein: CASSPGQGNEKLFF. In nucleotides, the CDR3 is TGTGCCAGTAGTCCGGGACAGGGGAATGAAAAACTGTTTTTT. V is TRBV19 and J is TRBJ1-4; 10 bases line up with TRBD1. Trimming at V came to 5 bases and at J to 5 bases, leaving 2 bases not matched to a gene. Germline assignment: CDR1 LNHDA and CDR2 SQIVND (reference sequence). This CDR3 region has 14 residues.

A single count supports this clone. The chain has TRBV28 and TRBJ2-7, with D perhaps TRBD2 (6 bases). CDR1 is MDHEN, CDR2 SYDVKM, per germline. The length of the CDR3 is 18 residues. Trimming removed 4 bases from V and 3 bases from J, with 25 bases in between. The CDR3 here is CASSYPGRAALFLYEQYF. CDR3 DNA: TGTGCCAGCAGTTATCCCGGGAGAGCAGCACTCTTTCTCTACGAGCAGTACTTC.

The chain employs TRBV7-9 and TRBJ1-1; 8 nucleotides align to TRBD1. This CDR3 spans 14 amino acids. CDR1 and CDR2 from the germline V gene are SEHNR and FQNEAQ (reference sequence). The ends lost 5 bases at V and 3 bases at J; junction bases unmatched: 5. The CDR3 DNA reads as TGTGCCAGCAGCGTCGGACAGGGTTACACTGAAGCTTTCTTT. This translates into CASSVGQGYTEAFF.

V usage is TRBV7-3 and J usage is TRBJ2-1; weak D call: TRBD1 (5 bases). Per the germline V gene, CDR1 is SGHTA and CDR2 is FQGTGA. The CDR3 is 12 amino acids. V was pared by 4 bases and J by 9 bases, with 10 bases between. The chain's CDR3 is CASSYQRGEQFF. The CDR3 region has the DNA TGTGCCAGCAGCTATCAAAGGGGTGAGCAGTTCTTC.

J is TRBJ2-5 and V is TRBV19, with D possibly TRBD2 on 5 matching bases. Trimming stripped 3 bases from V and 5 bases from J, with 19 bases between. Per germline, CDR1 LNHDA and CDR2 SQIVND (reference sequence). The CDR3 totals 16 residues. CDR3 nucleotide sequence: TGTGCCAGTAGTATTGAGGTCGGGGTCCGCTGGGAGACCCAGTACTTC. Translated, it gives CASSIEVGVRWETQYF.

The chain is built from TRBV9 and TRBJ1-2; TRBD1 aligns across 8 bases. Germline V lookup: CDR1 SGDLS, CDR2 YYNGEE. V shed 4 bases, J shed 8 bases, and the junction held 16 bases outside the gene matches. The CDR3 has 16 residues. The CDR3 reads CASSTLRGRGLKGYTF. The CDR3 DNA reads TGTGCCAGCAGCACCCTCCGGGGCAGGGGGCTTAAGGGCTACACCTTC.

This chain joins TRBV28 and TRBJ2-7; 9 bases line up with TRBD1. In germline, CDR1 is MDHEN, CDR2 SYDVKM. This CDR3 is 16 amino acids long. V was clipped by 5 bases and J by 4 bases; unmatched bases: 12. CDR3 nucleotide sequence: TGTGCCAGCAGTCAACACCCGGGACAGGGAGTGTACGAGCAGTACTTC. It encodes CASSQHPGQGVYEQYF.

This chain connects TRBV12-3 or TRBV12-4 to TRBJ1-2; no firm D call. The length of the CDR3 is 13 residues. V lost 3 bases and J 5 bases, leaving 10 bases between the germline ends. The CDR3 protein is CASSFSGLYGYTF. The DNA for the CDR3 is TGTGCCAGCAGTTTTTCAGGCCTTTATGGCTACACCTTC.

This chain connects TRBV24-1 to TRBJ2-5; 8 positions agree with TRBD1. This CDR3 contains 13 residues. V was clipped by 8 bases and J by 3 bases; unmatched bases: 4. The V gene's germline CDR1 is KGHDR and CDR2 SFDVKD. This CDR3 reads CATNGQGEETQYF. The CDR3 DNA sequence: TGTGCCACCAATGGACAGGGAGAAGAGACCCAGTACTTC.

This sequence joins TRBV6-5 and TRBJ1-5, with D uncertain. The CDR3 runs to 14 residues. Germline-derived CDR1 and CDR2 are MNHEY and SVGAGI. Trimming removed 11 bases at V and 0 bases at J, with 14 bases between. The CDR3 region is CAAGRDYSNQPQHF. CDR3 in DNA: TGTGCCGCGGGCCGAGACTATAGCAATCAGCCCCAGCATTTT.

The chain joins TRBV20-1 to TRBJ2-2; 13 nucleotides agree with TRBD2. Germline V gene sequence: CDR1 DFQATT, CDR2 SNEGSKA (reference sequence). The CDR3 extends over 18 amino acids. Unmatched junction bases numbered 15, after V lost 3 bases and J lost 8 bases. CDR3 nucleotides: TGCAGTGCTAGTCGACTAGCGGGAGGCTTCGGTTTTTGGGGGGAGCTGTTTTTT. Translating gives CSASRLAGGFGFWGELFF.

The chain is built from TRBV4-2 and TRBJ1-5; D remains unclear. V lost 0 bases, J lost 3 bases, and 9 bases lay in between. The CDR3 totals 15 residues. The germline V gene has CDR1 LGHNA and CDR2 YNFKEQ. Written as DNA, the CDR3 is TGTGCCAGCAGCCAAGATGAGGCGATCAATCAGCCCCAGCATTTT. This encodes CASSQDEAINQPQHF.

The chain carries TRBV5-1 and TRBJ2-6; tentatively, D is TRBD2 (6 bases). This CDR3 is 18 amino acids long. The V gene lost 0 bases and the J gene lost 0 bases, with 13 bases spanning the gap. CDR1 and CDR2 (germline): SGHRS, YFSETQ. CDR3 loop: CASSLVGHGSSGANVLTF. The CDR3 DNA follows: TGCGCCAGCAGCTTGGTGGGGCACGGGAGCTCTGGGGCCAACGTCCTGACTTTC.

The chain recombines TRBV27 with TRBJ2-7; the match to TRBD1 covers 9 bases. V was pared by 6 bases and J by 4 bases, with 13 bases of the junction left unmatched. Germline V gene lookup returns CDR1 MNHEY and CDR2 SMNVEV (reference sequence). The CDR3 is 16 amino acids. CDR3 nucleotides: TGTGCCAGCAGCAAAGAAGCCGGGACAGGGAGGTACGAGCAGTACTTC. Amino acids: CASSKEAGTGRYEQYF.

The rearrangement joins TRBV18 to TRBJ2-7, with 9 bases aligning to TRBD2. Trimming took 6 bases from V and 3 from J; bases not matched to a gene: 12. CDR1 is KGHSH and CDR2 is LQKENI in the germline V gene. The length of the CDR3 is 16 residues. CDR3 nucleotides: TGTGCCAGCTCCCCTTACGCGGGAGGGGGATACTACGAGCAGTACTTC. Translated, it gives CASSPYAGGGYYEQYF.

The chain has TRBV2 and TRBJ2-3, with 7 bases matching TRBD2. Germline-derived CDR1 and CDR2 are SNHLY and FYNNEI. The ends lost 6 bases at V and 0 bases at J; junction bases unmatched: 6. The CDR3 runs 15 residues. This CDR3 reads CASRALSGSTDTQYF. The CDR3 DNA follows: TGTGCCAGCAGGGCCCTTAGCGGGAGCACAGATACGCAGTATTTT.

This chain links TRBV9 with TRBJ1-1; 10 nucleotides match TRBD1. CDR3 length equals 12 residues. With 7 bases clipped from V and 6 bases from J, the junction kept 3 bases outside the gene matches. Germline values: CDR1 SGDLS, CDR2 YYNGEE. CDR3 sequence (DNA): TGTGCCAGCGGGACAGGGGCTTCTGAAGCTTTCTTT. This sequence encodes CASGTGASEAFF.